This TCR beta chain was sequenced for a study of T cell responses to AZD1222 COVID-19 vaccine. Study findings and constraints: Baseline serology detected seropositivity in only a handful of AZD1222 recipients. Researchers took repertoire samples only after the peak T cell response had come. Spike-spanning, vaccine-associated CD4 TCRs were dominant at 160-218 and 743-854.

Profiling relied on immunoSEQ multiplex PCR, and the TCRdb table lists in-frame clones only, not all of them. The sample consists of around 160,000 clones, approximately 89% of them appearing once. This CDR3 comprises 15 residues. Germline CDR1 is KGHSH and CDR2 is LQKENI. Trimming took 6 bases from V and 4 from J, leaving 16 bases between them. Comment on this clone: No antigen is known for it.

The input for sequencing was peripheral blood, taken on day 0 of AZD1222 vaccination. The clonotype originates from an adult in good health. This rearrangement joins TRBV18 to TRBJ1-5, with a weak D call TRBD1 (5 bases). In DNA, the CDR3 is TGTGCCAGCTCCCCTCAGGGCCCGACTAATCAGCCCCAGCATTTT. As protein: CASSPQGPTNQPQHF.